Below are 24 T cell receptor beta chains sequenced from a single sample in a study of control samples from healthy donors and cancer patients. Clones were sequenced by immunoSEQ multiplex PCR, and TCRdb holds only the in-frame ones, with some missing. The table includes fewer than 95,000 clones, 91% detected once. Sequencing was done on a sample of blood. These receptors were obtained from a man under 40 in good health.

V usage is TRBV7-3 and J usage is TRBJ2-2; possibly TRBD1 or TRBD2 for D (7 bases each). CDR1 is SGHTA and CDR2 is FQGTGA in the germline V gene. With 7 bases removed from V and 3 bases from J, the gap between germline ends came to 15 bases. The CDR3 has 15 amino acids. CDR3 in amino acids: CASTRGGADTGELFF. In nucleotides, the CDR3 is TGTGCCAGCACCAGGGGGGGCGCGGACACCGGGGAGCTGTTTTTT.

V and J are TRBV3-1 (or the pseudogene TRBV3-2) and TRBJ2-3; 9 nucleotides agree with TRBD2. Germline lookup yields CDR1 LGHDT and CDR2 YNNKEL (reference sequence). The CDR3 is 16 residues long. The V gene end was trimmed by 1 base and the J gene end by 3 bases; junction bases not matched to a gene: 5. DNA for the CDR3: TGTGCCAGCAGCCAAGGGGCGGGGGGGGAGACAGATACGCAGTATTTT. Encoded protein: CASSQGAGGETDTQYF.

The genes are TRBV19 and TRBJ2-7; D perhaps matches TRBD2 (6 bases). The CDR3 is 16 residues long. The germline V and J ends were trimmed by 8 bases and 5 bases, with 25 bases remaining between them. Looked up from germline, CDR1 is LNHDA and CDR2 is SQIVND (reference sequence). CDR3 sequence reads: CASGSGRITRIDEQYF. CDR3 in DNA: TGTGCCAGTGGTTCAGGGAGGATCACCCGCATCGACGAGCAGTACTTC.

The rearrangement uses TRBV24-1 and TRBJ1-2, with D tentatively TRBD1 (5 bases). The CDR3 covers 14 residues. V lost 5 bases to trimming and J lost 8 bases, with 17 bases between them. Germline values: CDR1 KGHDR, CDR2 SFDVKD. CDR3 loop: CATSVGQGFRGYTF. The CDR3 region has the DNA TGTGCCACCAGTGTGGGCCAGGGCTTCAGGGGCTACACCTTC.

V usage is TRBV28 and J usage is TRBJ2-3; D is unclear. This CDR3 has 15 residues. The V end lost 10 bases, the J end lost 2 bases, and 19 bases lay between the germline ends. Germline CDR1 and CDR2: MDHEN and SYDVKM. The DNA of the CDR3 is TGTGCCACCGCCCTTCAGACCGGTAACACAGATACGCAGTATTTT. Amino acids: CATALQTGNTDTQYF.

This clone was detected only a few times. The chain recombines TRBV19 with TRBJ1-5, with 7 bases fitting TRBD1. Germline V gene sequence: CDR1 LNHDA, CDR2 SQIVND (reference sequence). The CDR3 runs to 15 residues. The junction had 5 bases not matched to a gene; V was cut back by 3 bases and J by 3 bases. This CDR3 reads CASSMRDSTNQPQHF. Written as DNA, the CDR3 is TGTGCCAGTAGTATGAGGGACAGCACCAATCAGCCCCAGCATTTT.

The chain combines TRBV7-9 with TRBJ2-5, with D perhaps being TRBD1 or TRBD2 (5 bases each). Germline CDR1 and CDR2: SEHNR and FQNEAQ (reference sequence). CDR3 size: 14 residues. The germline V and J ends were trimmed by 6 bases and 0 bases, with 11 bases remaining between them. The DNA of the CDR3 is TGTGCCAGCAGGACAGAGGGGTACCAAGAGACCCAGTACTTC. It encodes CASRTEGYQETQYF.

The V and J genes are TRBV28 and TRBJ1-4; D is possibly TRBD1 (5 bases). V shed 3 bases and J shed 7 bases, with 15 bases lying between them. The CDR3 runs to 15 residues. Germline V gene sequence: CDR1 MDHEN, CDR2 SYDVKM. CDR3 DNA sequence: TGTGCCAGCAGTTTTTTTCGGGGGTCTAGTGAAAAACTGTTTTTT. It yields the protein CASSFFRGSSEKLFF. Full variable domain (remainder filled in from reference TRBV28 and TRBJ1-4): DVKVTQSSRYLVKRTGEKVFLECVQDMDHENMFWYRQDPGLGLRLIYFSYDVKMKEKGDIPEGYSVSREKKERFSLILESASTNQTSMYLCASSFFRGSSEKLFFGSGTQLSVL.

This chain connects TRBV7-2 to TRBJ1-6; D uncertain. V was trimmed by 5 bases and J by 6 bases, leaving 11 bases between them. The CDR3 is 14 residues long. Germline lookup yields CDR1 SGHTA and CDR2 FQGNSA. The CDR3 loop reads CASSPRAVNSPLHF. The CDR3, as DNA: TGTGCCAGCAGCCCACGGGCCGTTAATTCACCCCTCCACTTT. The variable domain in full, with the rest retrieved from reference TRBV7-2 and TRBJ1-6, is GAGVSQSPSNKVTEKGKDVELRCDPISGHTALYWYRQSLGQGLEFLIYFQGNSAPDKSGLPSDRFSAERTGGSVSTLTIQRTQQEDSAVYLCASSPRAVNSPLHFGNGTRLTVT.

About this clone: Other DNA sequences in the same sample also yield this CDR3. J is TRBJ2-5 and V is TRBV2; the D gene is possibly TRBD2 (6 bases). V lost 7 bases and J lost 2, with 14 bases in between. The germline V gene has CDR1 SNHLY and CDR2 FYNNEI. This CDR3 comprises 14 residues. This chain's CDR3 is CASTIAVKQETQYF. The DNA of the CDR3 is TGTGCCAGCACGATAGCGGTGAAGCAAGAGACCCAGTACTTC.

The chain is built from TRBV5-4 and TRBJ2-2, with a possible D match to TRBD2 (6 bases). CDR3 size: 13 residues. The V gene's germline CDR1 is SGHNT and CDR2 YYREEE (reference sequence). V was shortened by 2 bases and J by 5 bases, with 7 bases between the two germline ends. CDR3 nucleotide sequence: TGTGCCAGCAGCTTTCGGGGGACCGGGGAGCTGTTTTTT. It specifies CASSFRGTGELFF.

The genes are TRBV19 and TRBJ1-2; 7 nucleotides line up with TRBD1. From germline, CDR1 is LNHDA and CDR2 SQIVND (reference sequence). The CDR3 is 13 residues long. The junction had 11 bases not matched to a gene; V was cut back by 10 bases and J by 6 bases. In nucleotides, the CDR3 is TGTGCCACAACGGCAACAGGGGTGGATGGCTACACCTTC. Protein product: CATTATGVDGYTF.

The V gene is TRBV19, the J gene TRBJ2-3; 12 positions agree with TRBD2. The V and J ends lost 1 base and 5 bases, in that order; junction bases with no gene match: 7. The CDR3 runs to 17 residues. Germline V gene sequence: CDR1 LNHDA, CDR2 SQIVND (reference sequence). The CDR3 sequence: CASSIGRGLAGLDTQYF. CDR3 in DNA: TGTGCCAGTAGTATAGGGCGGGGACTAGCGGGCTTAGATACGCAGTATTTT.

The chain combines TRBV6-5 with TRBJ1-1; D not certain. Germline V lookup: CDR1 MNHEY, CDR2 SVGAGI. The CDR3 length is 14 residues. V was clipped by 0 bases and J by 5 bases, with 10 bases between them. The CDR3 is CASSYSGLWTEAFF. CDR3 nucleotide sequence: TGTGCCAGCAGTTACTCAGGATTGTGGACTGAAGCTTTCTTT.

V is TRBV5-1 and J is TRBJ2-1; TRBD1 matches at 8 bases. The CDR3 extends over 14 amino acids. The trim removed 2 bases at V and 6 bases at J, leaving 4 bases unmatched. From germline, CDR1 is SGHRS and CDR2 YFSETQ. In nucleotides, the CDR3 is TGCGCCAGCAGCTTCGGGACAGGAAGCAATGAGCAGTTCTTC. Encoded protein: CASSFGTGSNEQFF.

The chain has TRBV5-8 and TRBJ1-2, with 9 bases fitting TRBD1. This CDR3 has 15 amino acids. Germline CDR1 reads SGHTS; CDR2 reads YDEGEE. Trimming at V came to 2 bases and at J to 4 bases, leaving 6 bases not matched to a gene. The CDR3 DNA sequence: TGTGCCAGCAGCTTTCCGGGACAGGGCTTCTATGGCTACACCTTC. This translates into CASSFPGQGFYGYTF.

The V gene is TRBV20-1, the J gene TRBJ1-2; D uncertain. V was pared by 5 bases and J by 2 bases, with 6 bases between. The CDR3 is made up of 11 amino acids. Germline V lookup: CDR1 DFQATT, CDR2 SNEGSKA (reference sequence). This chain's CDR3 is CSAFQNYGYTF. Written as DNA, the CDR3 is TGCAGTGCTTTCCAGAACTATGGCTACACCTTC.

Here the CDR3 DNA reads TGTGCCAGCAGTTACACGGGGTTGGCTGGAAACACCATATATTTT. Its translation: CASSYTGLAGNTIYF. The chain recombines TRBV6-6 with TRBJ1-3, with no clear D. Germline V gene lookup returns CDR1 MNHNY and CDR2 SVGAGI (reference sequence). This CDR3 comprises 15 residues. Trimming took 2 bases from V and 2 from J, leaving 10 bases between them.

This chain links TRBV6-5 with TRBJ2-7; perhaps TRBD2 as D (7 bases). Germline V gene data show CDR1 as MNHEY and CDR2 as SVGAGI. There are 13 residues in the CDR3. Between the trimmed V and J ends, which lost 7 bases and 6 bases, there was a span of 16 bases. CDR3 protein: CASNSGGASEQYF. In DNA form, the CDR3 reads TGTGCCAGCAATTCTGGGGGGGCCTCCGAGCAGTACTTC.

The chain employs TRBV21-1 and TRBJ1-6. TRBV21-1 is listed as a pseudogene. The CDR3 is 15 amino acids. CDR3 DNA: TGTGCCAGCAGCTTCCGGGCAAAAAGTAATTCACCCCTCCACTTT. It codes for CASSFRAKSNSPLHF.

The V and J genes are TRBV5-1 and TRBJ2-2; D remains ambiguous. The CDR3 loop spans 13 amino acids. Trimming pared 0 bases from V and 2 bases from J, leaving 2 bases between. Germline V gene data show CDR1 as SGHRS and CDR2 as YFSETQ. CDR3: CASSLGNTGELFF. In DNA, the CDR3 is TGCGCCAGCAGCTTGGGAAACACCGGGGAGCTGTTTTTT.

The CDR3 protein is CASSFGQGRGTEAFF. The DNA of the CDR3 is TGCGCCAGCAGCTTCGGACAGGGAAGGGGCACTGAAGCTTTCTTT. The chain has TRBV5-1 and TRBJ1-1, with 8 nucleotides matching TRBD1. The CDR3 spans 15 residues. V gave up 2 bases and J gave up 4 bases; unmatched junction bases: 7. From germline, CDR1 is SGHRS and CDR2 YFSETQ.

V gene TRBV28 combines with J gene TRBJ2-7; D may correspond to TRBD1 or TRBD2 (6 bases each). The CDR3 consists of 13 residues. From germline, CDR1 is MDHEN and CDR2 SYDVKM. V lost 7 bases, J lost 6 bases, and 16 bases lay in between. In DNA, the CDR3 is TGTGCCAGCATCACAGGGAGGATTGGCGAGCAGTACTTC. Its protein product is CASITGRIGEQYF.

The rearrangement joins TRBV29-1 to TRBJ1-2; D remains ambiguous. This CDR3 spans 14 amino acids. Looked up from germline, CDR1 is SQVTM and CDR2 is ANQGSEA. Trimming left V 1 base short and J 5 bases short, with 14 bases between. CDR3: CSVEAATRIYGYTF. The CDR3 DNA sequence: TGCAGCGTTGAAGCCGCTACAAGAATTTATGGCTACACCTTC. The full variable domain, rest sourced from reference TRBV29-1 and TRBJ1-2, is SAVISQKPSRDICQRGTSLTIQCQVDSQVTMMFWYRQQPGQSLTLIATANQGSEATYESGFVIDKFPISRPNLTFSTLTVSNMSPEDSSIYLCSVEAATRIYGYTFGSGTRLTVV.